This T cell receptor (beta chain) was sequenced in a study of PD-1 blockade in classical Hodgkin lymphoma. Study background: Intravenous delivery of nivolumab at 3 mg/kg to patients occurred every 2 weeks. Overall study results and limits: Diversity in CD4+ TCRs, unlike that measured in CD8+ TCRs, had risen significantly by C4D1.

Stated time point: cycle 4 day 1 (C4D1), after about 6 weeks of nivolumab. After autologous stem cell transplantation all patients relapsed, and prior brentuximab vedotin exposure differed between cohorts. Sequencing was performed with immunoSEQ multiplex PCR; in TCRdb, only in-frame clones are kept and a portion is missing. Of 90,000 to 110,000 clones detected, roughly nine tenths appear once; the ten largest clones hold under 20%. With regard to this clone: Antigen specificity is unknown.

Germline loops: CDR1 SNHLY, CDR2 FYNNEI. Trimming cost V 7 bases and J 2 bases, with 15 bases left between them. The CDR3 loop spans 15 amino acids. The TCR originated in a human donor with classical Hodgkin lymphoma. This chain uses TRBV2 with TRBJ1-3, with D unresolved. The sample was peripheral blood mononuclear cells (PBMCs), taken before the fourth cycle of nivolumab. The CDR3 DNA reads as TGTGCCAGCACGACCCGCCTAACACCTGGAAACACCATATATTTT. This encodes CASTTRLTPGNTIYF.